This T cell receptor beta chain comes out of a study of blood T cell repertoires in COVID-19. Study-level background: The analysed material was cDNA or gDNA that came from T cells, B-cell-depleted T cells, or PBMCs.

The V end lost 0 bases, the J end lost 4 bases, and 13 bases lay between the germline ends. CDR1 and CDR2 from the germline V gene are KGHSH and LQKENI. This CDR3 has 15 amino acids. The assay was immunoSEQ multiplex PCR, and TCRdb's table has in-frame clones only and misses some. In the table there are 250,000 to 300,000 clones, 91% of which are singletons. The chain uses TRBV18 and TRBJ2-7, with TRBD1 as a possible D gene (6 bases). The sample consisted of PBMCs or T cells enriched from blood (not recorded which). The clonotype comes from a human donor in a cohort exposed to, infected with or recovered from COVID-19 (not recorded which). The donor label of this sample is uncertain. Here the CDR3 DNA reads TGTGCCAGCTCACCACCTTTGGGACAAAGGTACGAGCAGTACTTC. Protein sequence: CASSPPLGQRYEQYF.